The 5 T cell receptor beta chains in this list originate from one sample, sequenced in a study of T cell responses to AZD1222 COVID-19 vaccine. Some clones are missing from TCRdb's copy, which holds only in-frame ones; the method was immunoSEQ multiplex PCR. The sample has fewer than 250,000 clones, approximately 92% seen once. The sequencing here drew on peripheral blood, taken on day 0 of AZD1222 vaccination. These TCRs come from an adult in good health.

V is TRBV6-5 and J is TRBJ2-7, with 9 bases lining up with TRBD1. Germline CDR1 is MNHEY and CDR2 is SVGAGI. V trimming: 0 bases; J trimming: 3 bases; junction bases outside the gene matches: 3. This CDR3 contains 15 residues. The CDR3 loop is CASSYSGTGNYEQYF. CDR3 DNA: TGTGCCAGCAGTTACTCGGGGACAGGGAACTACGAGCAGTACTTC.

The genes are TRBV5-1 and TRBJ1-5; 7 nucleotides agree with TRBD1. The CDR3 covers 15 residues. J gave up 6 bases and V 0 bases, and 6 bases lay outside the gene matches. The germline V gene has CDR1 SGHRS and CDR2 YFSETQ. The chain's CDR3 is CASSLGDRAGQPQHF. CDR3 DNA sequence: TGCGCCAGCAGCTTGGGCGACAGGGCGGGTCAGCCCCAGCATTTT.

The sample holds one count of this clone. CDR3 sequence reads: CASNGQGSTGPQHF. CDR3 sequence (DNA): TGTGCCAGTAATGGACAGGGGTCCACGGGGCCCCAGCATTTT. The chain combines TRBV19 with TRBJ1-5; 9 bases are shared with TRBD1. The V and J ends lost 7 bases and 9 bases, in that order; junction bases with no gene match: 10. Germline V gene lookup returns CDR1 LNHDA and CDR2 SQIVND (reference sequence). The CDR3 contains 14 residues.

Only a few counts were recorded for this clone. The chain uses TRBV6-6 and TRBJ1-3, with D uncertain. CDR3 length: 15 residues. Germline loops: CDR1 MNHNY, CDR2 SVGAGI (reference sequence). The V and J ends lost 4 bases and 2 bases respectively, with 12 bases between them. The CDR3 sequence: CASSSSLIPGNTIYF. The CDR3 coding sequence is TGTGCCAGCAGTTCGAGTCTTATCCCTGGAAACACCATATATTTT.

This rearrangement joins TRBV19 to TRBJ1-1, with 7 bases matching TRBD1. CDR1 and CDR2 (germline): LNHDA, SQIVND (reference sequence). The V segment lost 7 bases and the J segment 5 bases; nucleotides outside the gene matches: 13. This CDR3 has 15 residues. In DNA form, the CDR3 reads TGTGCCAGTACAGATGAGACAGGGCTGTGGACTGAAGCTTTCTTT. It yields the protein CASTDETGLWTEAFF.